Presented here are 31 T cell receptor beta chains from one specimen sequenced in a study of T-cell memory formation after mild COVID-19. TCRdb redid the calling of the 5' RACE reads with MiXCR, one entry per CDR3 protein. The sample lists about 280,000 distinct CDR3 sequences, around 8% occurring once. Source material: PBMCs or a T cell subset sorted from them (not recorded which). The receptor set was obtained from a man aged 18 to 30 who had mild COVID-19 (a few samples of this study predate the infection). Cell type and time point are not known.

This clonotype was picked up a small number of times. J is TRBJ2-2 and V is TRBV13; TRBD1 or TRBD2 may be the D gene (5 bases each). Trimming stripped 8 bases from V and 1 base from J, with 11 bases between. Germline values: CDR1 PRHDT, CDR2 FYEKMQ (reference sequence). The CDR3 length is 14 residues. As DNA, the CDR3 is TGTGCCAGCTCGGGGACCGTGAACACCGGGGAGCTGTTTTTT. Its protein product is CASSGTVNTGELFF.

This chain links TRBV6-5 with TRBJ1-1, with D unresolved. The germline V gene encodes CDR1 MNHEY and CDR2 SVGAGI. The CDR3 is made up of 14 amino acids. The V end lost 0 bases, the J end lost 2 bases, and 7 bases lay between the germline ends. CDR3 amino acids: CASSYSGSNTEAFF. The DNA for the CDR3 is TGTGCCAGCAGTTACTCGGGTAGTAACACTGAAGCTTTCTTT.

This chain connects TRBV10-3 to TRBJ1-1; 10 nucleotides match TRBD1. Germline loops: CDR1 ENHRY, CDR2 SYGVKD. The CDR3 runs 16 residues. The CDR3 DNA reads as TGTGCTACTCTGGGGGGACAGGGGCCGTTGGACACTGAAGCTTTCTTT. Amino acid sequence: CATLGGQGPLDTEAFF.

This chain links TRBV7-2 with TRBJ2-7; D is perhaps TRBD1 or TRBD2 (5 bases each). CDR3 length equals 12 residues. Trimming cost V 5 bases and J 7 bases, with 12 bases left between them. Germline assignment: CDR1 SGHTA and CDR2 FQGNSA. The DNA for the CDR3 is TGTGCCAGCAGCCCGTGGGGGAGAGAGCAGTACTTC. Residues: CASSPWGREQYF.

The chain is built from TRBV5-1 and TRBJ2-5; D call uncertain. Deletions cut 7 bases from V and 4 bases from J, with 14 bases between. CDR3 length: 13 amino acids. CDR1 and CDR2 (germline): SGHRS, YFSETQ. CDR3: CASAPPYGETQYF. The CDR3 DNA is TGCGCCAGCGCCCCTCCTTACGGAGAGACCCAGTACTTC.

This clonotype was observed a handful of times. V gene TRBV20-1 combines with J gene TRBJ1-2, with D perhaps matching TRBD1 (5 bases). V lost 3 bases, J lost 2 bases, and 10 bases lay in between. The CDR3 loop spans 13 amino acids. In germline, CDR1 is DFQATT, CDR2 SNEGSKA (reference sequence). The CDR3 nucleotides read TGCAGTGCTAGGACACGGGACAACTATGGCTACACCTTC. Translating it yields CSARTRDNYGYTF.

This clonotype was seen more than once but under ten times. The rearrangement joins TRBV13 to TRBJ2-2, with D uncertain. The CDR3 runs 13 residues. V was cut by 8 bases and J by 3 bases, with 10 bases left in between. Germline CDR1 reads PRHDT; CDR2 reads FYEKMQ (reference sequence). The CDR3 reads CASLLWDTGELFF. The CDR3 DNA sequence: TGTGCCAGCCTCCTGTGGGACACCGGGGAGCTGTTTTTT.

The chain links TRBV6-2 or TRBV6-3 to TRBJ2-5, with TRBD2 matching over 10 bases. CDR3 length equals 16 residues. Germline V gene sequence: CDR1 MNHEY, CDR2 SVGEGT. Germline trimming cut 4 bases from V and 2 bases from J; bases unmatched to any gene: 7. The CDR3 DNA sequence: TGTGCCAGCAGTTCAGGACTAGCGGAAGAACAAGAGACCCAGTACTTC. Translation gives CASSSGLAEEQETQYF.

This clonotype was picked up a small number of times. This chain joins TRBV4-3 and TRBJ2-2; D unclear. The V end was cut by 1 base, the J end by 7 bases, with 4 bases between. This CDR3 is 12 amino acids long. Germline V CDR1 and CDR2: LGHNA, YSLEER. The DNA for the CDR3 is TGCGCCAGCAGCCAAGCCAGCGGGGAGCTGTTTTTT. It codes for CASSQASGELFF.

The V gene is TRBV9, the J gene TRBJ2-1; 7 nucleotides agree with TRBD1. V lost 4 bases and J lost 4; bases outside the gene matches: 11. CDR1 and CDR2 from the germline V gene are SGDLS and YYNGEE. CDR3 length equals 16 residues. The CDR3 is CASSTEDETGYNEQFF. The CDR3 region has the DNA TGTGCCAGCAGCACGGAAGATGAGACAGGGTACAATGAGCAGTTCTTC.

There are a few counts of this clonotype. J is TRBJ2-3 and V is TRBV7-6, with TRBD1 matching over 7 bases. The CDR3 has 14 residues. In germline, CDR1 is SGHVS, CDR2 FNYEAQ. V lost 5 bases to trimming and J lost 6 bases; unmatched junction nucleotides: 8. The CDR3 sequence: CASSAGGPPDTQYF. The CDR3 coding sequence is TGTGCCAGCAGCGCAGGGGGACCCCCGGATACGCAGTATTTT.

This chain uses TRBV10-3 with TRBJ1-1, with D perhaps TRBD1 (6 bases). Trimming cost V 4 bases and J 6 bases, with 6 bases left between them. CDR1 ENHRY and CDR2 SYGVKD come from the germline V gene. This CDR3 comprises 11 residues. CDR3 sequence reads: CAISGGPEAFF. CDR3 bases: TGTGCCATCAGTGGGGGGCCTGAAGCTTTCTTT.

This clonotype was seen more than once but under ten times. The V and J genes are TRBV20-1 and TRBJ2-5; TRBD2 matches 7 bases. Germline CDR1 DFQATT, CDR2 SNEGSKA (reference sequence). V trimming: 2 bases; J trimming: 5 bases; junction bases outside the gene matches: 8. CDR3 size: 14 residues. The CDR3 coding sequence is TGCAGTGCTAGACTGGCTAGCGGTAGGGAGACCCAGTACTTC. Translation: CSARLASGRETQYF.

The chain is built from TRBV5-6 and TRBJ2-3; D might be TRBD2 (6 bases). CDR1 is SGHDT and CDR2 is YYEEEE in the germline V gene. V was cut by 0 bases and J by 1 base, with 15 bases left in between. The CDR3 extends over 17 amino acids. In nucleotides, the CDR3 is TGTGCCAGCAGCTTGGAGCGACGGCGGGGAGGCACAGATACGCAGTATTTT. Translating it yields CASSLERRRGGTDTQYF.

This clonotype has only a few counts. The germline gene is not matched at one end of the junction; a read error may be the cause. This sequence joins TRBV20-1 and TRBJ2-3; the D call may be TRBD1 or TRBD2 (6 bases each). This CDR3 comprises 15 residues. Germline V CDR1 and CDR2: DFQATT, SNEGSKA (reference sequence). The CDR3 loop reads CSARGFGGPTDTQYF. DNA for the CDR3: TGCAGTGCCAGAGGCTTTGGGGGGCCCACAGATACGCAGTATTTT.

J is TRBJ2-1 and V is TRBV14, with 8 bases lining up with TRBD1. From germline, CDR1 is SGHDN and CDR2 FVKESK. The CDR3 length is 16 residues. The J segment lost 7 bases and the V segment lost 4 bases, leaving 12 bases of the junction unmatched. The CDR3 DNA sequence: TGTGCCAGCAGCCCCGGTTCGTGGACAGGGTTGAATGAGCAGTTCTTC. Translation gives CASSPGSWTGLNEQFF.

The rearrangement links TRBV28 to TRBJ2-7, with D possibly called TRBD1 or TRBD2 (5 bases each). Germline V gene sequence: CDR1 MDHEN, CDR2 SYDVKM. The V end lost 2 bases, the J end lost 3 bases, and 14 bases lay between the germline ends. The CDR3 consists of 15 residues. This CDR3 reads CASSLGEQGFYEQYV. In DNA, the CDR3 is TGTGCCAGCAGTTTAGGGGAGCAGGGCTTCTACGAGCAGTACGTC.

This clonotype was found once. V gene TRBV12-3 or TRBV12-4 combines with J gene TRBJ2-2; weak D call: TRBD2 (5 bases). V lost 5 bases and J 1 base, leaving 11 bases between the germline ends. This CDR3 has 15 residues. The CDR3 is CASSPSSGNTGELFF. The DNA of the CDR3 is TGTGCCAGCAGTCCCTCCAGCGGGAACACCGGGGAGCTGTTTTTT.

The sample holds a few counts of this clonotype. V is TRBV7-2 and J is TRBJ1-2; 7 bases are shared with TRBD1. J gave up 5 bases and V 5 bases, and 5 bases lay outside the gene matches. Germline-derived CDR1 and CDR2 are SGHTA and FQGNSA. The CDR3 consists of 13 residues. The CDR3 spells CASSKEQGYGYTF. The CDR3 DNA sequence: TGTGCCAGCAGCAAAGAACAGGGGTATGGCTACACCTTC.

The genes are TRBV5-4 and TRBJ2-6, with D possibly being TRBD2 (5 bases). V was pared by 0 bases and J by 0 bases, with 7 bases between. Germline-derived CDR1 and CDR2 are SGHNT and YYREEE (reference sequence). The CDR3 is 16 residues long. CDR3 loop: CASSLATSSGANVLTF. The CDR3 coding sequence is TGTGCCAGCAGCTTGGCCACTAGCTCTGGGGCCAACGTCCTGACTTTC.

This clonotype was observed a few times. This chain joins TRBV4-3 and TRBJ2-2; a possible D gene is TRBD2 (6 bases). The CDR3 contains 14 residues. V lost 0 bases and J lost 6, with 8 bases in between. Per the germline V gene, CDR1 is LGHNA and CDR2 is YSLEER. Here the CDR3 reads CASSQDRGSGELFF. CDR3 DNA: TGCGCCAGCAGCCAAGATCGGGGGTCCGGGGAGCTGTTTTTT.

This sequence joins TRBV6-1 and TRBJ2-7; maybe TRBD1 (6 bases). Trimming took 2 bases from V and 3 from J, leaving 17 bases between them. This CDR3 has 16 amino acids. Germline CDR1 reads MNHNS; CDR2 reads SASEGT. CDR3 in DNA: TGTGCCAGCAGTGAATGGACAGAGAGCACTCTCTACGAGCAGTACTTC. This codes for CASSEWTESTLYEQYF.

The rearrangement uses TRBV20-1 and TRBJ2-1; 7 positions agree with TRBD1. CDR3 length equals 12 residues. J lost 7 bases, V lost 3 bases, and 3 bases had no gene match. Germline V gene lookup returns CDR1 DFQATT and CDR2 SNEGSKA (reference sequence). For the CDR3, the DNA is TGCAGTGCTAGTACCAGGGGGAATGAGCAGTTCTTC. This translates into CSASTRGNEQFF.

The chain combines TRBV9 with TRBJ2-6; possibly TRBD1 for D (5 bases). The CDR3 totals 16 residues. The V gene's germline CDR1 is SGDLS and CDR2 YYNGEE. V was cut by 1 base and J by 2 bases, with 10 bases left in between. The CDR3 DNA reads TGTGCCAGCAGCGTACGCGGCAGGGCTGGGGCCAACGTCCTGACTTTC. It encodes CASSVRGRAGANVLTF.

This clonotype was recorded many times. The chain combines TRBV7-3 with TRBJ2-7; D not resolved. The CDR3 spans 13 residues. Deletions cut 1 base from V and 3 bases from J, with 7 bases between. From germline, CDR1 is SGHTA and CDR2 FQGTGA. CDR3 sequence (DNA): TGTGCCAGCAGCTTAAGTCAGAGCTACGAGCAGTACTTC. Encoded protein: CASSLSQSYEQYF.

This clonotype was recorded at least ten times. This chain connects TRBV12-3 or TRBV12-4 to TRBJ2-7, with 7 bases matching TRBD1. Trimming took 2 bases from V and 4 from J; bases not matched to a gene: 8. The CDR3 has 15 amino acids. As DNA, the CDR3 is TGTGCCAGCAGTTTACCGAGACAGGGAGTGTACGAGCAGTACTTC. Translation: CASSLPRQGVYEQYF.

This clonotype was seen only a few times. The chain combines TRBV7-2 with TRBJ2-5; 8 bases map to TRBD2. This CDR3 has 13 amino acids. Germline CDR1 SGHTA, CDR2 FQGNSA. V lost 7 bases to trimming and J lost 7 bases; unmatched junction nucleotides: 8. The DNA of the CDR3 is TGTGCCAGCACCGAACGGGGGGGCCTGACCCAGTACTTC. Translation gives CASTERGGLTQYF.

This clonotype was detected only a few times. This rearrangement joins TRBV7-2 to TRBJ1-4; a weak D match, TRBD1 (5 bases). Per germline, CDR1 SGHTA and CDR2 FQGNSA. This CDR3 has 15 amino acids. Trimming removed 9 bases at V and 0 bases at J, with 14 bases between. The CDR3 sequence is CASAQERATNEKLFF. The DNA for the CDR3 is TGTGCCAGTGCACAGGAAAGGGCAACTAATGAAAAACTGTTTTTT.

This clonotype was detected ten times or more. V usage is TRBV5-1 and J usage is TRBJ2-1; the match to TRBD2 covers 12 bases. CDR1 is SGHRS, CDR2 YFSETQ, per germline. The CDR3 is 14 amino acids. The V gene end was trimmed by 4 bases and the J gene end by 8 bases; junction bases not matched to a gene: 4. DNA of the CDR3: TGCGCCAGCAGCCCACTAGCGGGGGGCCATGAGCAGTTCTTC. Amino acid sequence: CASSPLAGGHEQFF. Filled out from reference TRBV5-1 and TRBJ2-1, the complete variable domain reads KAGVTQTPRYLIKTRGQQVTLSCSPISGHRSVSWYQQTPGQGLQFLFEYFSETQRNKGNFPGRFSGRQFSNSRSEMNVSTLELGDSALYLCASSPLAGGHEQFFGPGTRLTVL.

Many counts were recorded for this clonotype. The V and J genes are TRBV5-1 and TRBJ2-1; 7 bases are shared with TRBD1. From germline, CDR1 is SGHRS and CDR2 YFSETQ. The CDR3 runs 16 residues. The V gene end was trimmed by 2 bases and the J gene end by 0 bases; junction bases not matched to a gene: 5. In nucleotides, the CDR3 is TGCGCCAGCAGCTTCGGACAGGCGAGCTCCTACAATGAGCAGTTCTTC. This translates into CASSFGQASSYNEQFF.

The chain is built from TRBV7-8 and TRBJ2-1; 8 positions agree with TRBD2. V lost 2 bases and J lost 3; bases outside the gene matches: 6. The germline CDR1 and CDR2 sequences are SGHVS and FQNEAQ. The CDR3 totals 16 residues. The CDR3 DNA reads TGTGCCAGCAGCTTACGGACTAGCAACGGCTACAATGAGCAGTTCTTC. Translating gives CASSLRTSNGYNEQFF. Supplemented by reference TRBV7-8 and TRBJ2-1, the full variable domain reads GAGVSQSPRYKVAKRGQDVALRCDPISGHVSLFWYQQALGQGPEFLTYFQNEAQLDKSGLPSDRFFAERPEGSVSTLKIQRTQQEDSAVYLCASSLRTSNGYNEQFFGPGTRLTVL.